This TCR beta chain came from a study of T cell changes during pregnancy in multiple sclerosis (dated by TCRdb to about 2019). In terms of the full investigation: In women with multiple sclerosis, the researchers looked at how the T cell repertoire shifted as pregnancy progressed.

From the cysteine up to the phenylalanine, the CDR3 has a length of 11 residues. The sequence is cut down to CDR3 DNA, 33 bases in frame from base 1. In the germline V gene, CDR1 corresponds to MNHNS and CDR2 to SASEGT. V sheds 10 bases and J sheds 4 bases, leaving 11 bases between their ends. A remark on this clone: No antigen is known for it. No base-level quality is on record; no much larger clone is a single base apart.

Receptor amplification or capture employed the immunoSEQ multiplex PCR assay. The table was pulled from immuneACCESS by TCRdb, which kept in-frame rearrangements only. Such tables lose some clones; where checked, under half of the loss comes from unresolved V genes, and the rest has no known cause. Present in this sample are approximately 63,000 clones, roughly 91% of which were seen just once. The top ten clones comprise approximately 1.3% of the sample. This chain joins TRBV6-1 to TRBJ2-7; no confident D gene assignment can be made. The TCR comes from a female donor in good health, enrolled as a control in a pregnancy study. This specimen was peripheral blood, taken after pregnancy. The DNA sequence follows: TGTGCCACTTGGCAGTCGTACGAGCAGTACTTC. Its amino acids are CATWQSYEQYF.